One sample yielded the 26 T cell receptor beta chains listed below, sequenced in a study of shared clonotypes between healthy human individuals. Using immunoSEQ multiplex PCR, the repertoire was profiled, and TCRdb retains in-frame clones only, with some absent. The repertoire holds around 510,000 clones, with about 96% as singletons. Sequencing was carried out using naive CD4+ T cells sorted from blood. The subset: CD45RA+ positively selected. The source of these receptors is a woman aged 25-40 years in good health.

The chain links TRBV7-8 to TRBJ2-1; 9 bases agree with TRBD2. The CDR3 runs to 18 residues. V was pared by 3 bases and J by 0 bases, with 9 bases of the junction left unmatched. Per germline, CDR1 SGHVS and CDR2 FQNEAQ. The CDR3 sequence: CASSFRLAGSNSYNEQFF. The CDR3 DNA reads TGTGCCAGCAGCTTTCGGCTAGCGGGATCCAACTCCTACAATGAGCAGTTCTTC.

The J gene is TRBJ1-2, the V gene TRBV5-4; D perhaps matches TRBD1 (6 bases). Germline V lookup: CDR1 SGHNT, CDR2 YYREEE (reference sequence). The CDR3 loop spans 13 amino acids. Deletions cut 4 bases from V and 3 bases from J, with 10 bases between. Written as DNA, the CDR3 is TGTGCCAGCAGCACAGGACAGTACTATGGCTACACCTTC. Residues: CASSTGQYYGYTF.

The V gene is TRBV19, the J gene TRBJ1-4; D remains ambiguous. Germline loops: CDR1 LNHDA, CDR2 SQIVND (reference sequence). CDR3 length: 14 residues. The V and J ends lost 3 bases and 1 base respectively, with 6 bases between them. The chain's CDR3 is CASSMALTNEKLFF. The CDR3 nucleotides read TGTGCCAGTAGTATGGCATTAACTAATGAAAAACTGTTTTTT. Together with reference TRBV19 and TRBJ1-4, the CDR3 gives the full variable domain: DGGITQSPKYLFRKEGQNVTLSCEQNLNHDAMYWYRQDPGQGLRLIYYSQIVNDFQKGDIAEGYSVSREKKESFPLTVTSAQKNPTAFYLCASSMALTNEKLFFGSGTQLSVL.

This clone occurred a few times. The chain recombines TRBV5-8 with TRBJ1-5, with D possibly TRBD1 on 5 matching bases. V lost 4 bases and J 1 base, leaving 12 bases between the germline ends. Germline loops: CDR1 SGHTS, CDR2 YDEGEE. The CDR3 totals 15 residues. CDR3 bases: TGTGCCAGCAGCGGCACAGGACACAGCAATCAGCCCCAGCATTTT. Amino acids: CASSGTGHSNQPQHF.

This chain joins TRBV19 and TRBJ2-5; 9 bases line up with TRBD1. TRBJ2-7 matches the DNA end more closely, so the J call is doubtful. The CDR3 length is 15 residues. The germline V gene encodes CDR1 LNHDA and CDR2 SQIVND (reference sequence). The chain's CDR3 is CASSILGTGSHEQYF. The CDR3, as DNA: TGTGCCAGTAGTATCCTCGGGACAGGGTCCCACGAGCAGTACTTC.

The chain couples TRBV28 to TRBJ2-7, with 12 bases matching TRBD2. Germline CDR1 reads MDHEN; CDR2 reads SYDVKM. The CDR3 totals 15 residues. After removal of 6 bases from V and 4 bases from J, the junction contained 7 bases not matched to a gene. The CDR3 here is CASSEALAGGYEQYF. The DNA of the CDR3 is TGTGCCAGCAGCGAAGCACTAGCGGGAGGTTACGAGCAGTACTTC.

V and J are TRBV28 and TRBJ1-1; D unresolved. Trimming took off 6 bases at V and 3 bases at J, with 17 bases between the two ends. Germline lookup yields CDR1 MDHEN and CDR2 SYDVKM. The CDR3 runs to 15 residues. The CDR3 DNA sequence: TGTGCCAGCAGACCCCCTTTTTGGAGCGACACTGAAGCTTTCTTT. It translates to CASRPPFWSDTEAFF.

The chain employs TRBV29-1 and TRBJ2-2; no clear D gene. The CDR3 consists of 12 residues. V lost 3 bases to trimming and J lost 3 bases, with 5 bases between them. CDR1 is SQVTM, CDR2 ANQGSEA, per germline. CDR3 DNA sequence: TGCAGCGTTGAGGTAGACACCGGGGAGCTGTTTTTT. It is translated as CSVEVDTGELFF.

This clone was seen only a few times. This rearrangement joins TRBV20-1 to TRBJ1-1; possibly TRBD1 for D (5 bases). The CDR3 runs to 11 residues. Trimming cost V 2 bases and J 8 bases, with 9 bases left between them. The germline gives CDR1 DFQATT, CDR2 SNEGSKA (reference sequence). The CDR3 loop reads CSARRDREAFF. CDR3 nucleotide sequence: TGCAGTGCTAGACGAGACAGAGAAGCTTTCTTT.

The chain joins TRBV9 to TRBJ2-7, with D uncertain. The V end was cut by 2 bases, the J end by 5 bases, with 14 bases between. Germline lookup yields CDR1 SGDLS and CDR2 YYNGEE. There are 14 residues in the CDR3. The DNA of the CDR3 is TGTGCCAGCAGCGTCGGGCGAAAAGGTCACGAGCAGTACTTC. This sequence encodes CASSVGRKGHEQYF.

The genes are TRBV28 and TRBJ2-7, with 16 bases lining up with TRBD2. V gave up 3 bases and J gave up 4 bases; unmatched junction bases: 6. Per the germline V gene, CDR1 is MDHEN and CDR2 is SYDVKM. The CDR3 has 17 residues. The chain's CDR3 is CASSFGTSGRVKYEQYF. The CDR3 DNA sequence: TGTGCCAGCAGTTTTGGGACTAGCGGGAGGGTAAAGTACGAGCAGTACTTC.

CDR3 in amino acids: CASSLEVRGHEQYF. The DNA of the CDR3 is TGCGCCAGCAGCTTGGAGGTACGCGGGCACGAGCAGTACTTC. The chain uses TRBV5-1 and TRBJ2-7; D may be TRBD2 (5 bases). Between the trimmed V and J ends, which lost 0 bases and 5 bases, there was a span of 12 bases. The CDR3 sequence is 14 residues long. Germline assignment: CDR1 SGHRS and CDR2 YFSETQ.

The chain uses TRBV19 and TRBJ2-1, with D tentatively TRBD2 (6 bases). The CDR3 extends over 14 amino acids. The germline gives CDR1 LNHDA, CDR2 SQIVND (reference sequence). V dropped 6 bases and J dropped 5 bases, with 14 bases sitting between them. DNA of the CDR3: TGTGCCAGTAGGTGGGTGGGAGGAGACAATGAGCAGTTCTTC. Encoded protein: CASRWVGGDNEQFF. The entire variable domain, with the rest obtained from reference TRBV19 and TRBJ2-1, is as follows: DGGITQSPKYLFRKEGQNVTLSCEQNLNHDAMYWYRQDPGQGLRLIYYSQIVNDFQKGDIAEGYSVSREKKESFPLTVTSAQKNPTAFYLCASRWVGGDNEQFFGPGTRLTVL.

CDR3: CASRSRDRPNQPQHF. The DNA of the CDR3 is TGTGCCAGCAGGTCCCGGGACAGACCCAATCAGCCCCAGCATTTT. The genes are TRBV2 and TRBJ1-5, with 7 positions matching TRBD1. CDR1 is SNHLY, CDR2 FYNNEI, per germline. Trimming removed 6 bases from V and 3 bases from J; junction bases left unmatched: 8. The length of the CDR3 is 15 residues.

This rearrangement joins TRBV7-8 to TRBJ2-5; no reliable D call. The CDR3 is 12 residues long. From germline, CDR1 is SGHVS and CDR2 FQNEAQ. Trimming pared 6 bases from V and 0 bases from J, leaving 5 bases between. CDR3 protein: CASSRYQETQYF. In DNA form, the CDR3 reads TGTGCCAGCAGTCGGTACCAAGAGACCCAGTACTTC.

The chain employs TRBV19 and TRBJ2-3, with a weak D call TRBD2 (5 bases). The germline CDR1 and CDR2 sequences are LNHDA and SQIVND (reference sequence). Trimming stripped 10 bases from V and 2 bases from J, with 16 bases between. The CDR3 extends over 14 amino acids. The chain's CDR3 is CATSWWETTDTQYF. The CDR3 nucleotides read TGTGCCACGTCGTGGTGGGAGACCACAGATACGCAGTATTTT.

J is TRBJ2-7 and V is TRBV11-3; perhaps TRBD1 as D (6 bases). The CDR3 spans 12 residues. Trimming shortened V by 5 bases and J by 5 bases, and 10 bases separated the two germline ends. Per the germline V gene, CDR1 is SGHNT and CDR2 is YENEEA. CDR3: CASSPGTNEQYF. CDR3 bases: TGTGCCAGCAGCCCTGGGACAAACGAGCAGTACTTC. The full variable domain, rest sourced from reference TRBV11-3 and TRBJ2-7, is EAGVVQSPRYKIIEKKQPVAFWCNPISGHNTLYWYLQNLGQGPELLIRYENEEAVDDSQLPKDRFSAERLKGVDSTLKIQPAELGDSAVYLCASSPGTNEQYFGPGTRLTVT.

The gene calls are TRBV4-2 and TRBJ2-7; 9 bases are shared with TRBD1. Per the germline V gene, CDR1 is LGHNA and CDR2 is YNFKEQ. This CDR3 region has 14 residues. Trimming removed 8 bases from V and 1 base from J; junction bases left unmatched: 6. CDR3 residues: CASGTGTGSYEQYF. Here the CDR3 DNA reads TGTGCCAGCGGGACGGGGACAGGGTCCTACGAGCAGTACTTC.

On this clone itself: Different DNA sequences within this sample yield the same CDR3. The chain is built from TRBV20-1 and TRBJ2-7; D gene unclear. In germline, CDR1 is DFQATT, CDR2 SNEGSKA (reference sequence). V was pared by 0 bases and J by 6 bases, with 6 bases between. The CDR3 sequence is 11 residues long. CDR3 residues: CSARDLSEQYF. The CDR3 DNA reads TGCAGTGCTAGAGATCTTTCCGAGCAGTACTTC.

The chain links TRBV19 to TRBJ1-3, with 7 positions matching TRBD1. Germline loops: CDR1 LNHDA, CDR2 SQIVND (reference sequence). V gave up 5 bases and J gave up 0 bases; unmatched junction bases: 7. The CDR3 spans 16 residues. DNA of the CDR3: TGTGCCAGTAGTTCCCAACGGGACAGCTCTGGAAACACCATATATTTT. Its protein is CASSSQRDSSGNTIYF. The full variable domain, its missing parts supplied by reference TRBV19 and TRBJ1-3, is DGGITQSPKYLFRKEGQNVTLSCEQNLNHDAMYWYRQDPGQGLRLIYYSQIVNDFQKGDIAEGYSVSREKKESFPLTVTSAQKNPTAFYLCASSSQRDSSGNTIYFGEGSWLTVV.

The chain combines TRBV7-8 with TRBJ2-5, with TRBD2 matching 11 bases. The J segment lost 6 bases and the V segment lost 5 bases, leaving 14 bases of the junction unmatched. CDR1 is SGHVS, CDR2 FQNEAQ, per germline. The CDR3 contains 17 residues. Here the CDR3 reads CASSQTSGSSGGKTQYF. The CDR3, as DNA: TGTGCCAGCAGCCAGACGTCTGGATCTAGCGGGGGGAAGACCCAGTACTTC.

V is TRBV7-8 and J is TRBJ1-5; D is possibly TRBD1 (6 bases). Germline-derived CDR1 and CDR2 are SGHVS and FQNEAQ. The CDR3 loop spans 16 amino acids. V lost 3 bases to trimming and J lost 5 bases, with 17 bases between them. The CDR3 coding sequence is TGTGCCAGCAGCTTGGGGCCGGGGGGCGCTTATCAGCCCCAGCATTTT. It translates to CASSLGPGGAYQPQHF.

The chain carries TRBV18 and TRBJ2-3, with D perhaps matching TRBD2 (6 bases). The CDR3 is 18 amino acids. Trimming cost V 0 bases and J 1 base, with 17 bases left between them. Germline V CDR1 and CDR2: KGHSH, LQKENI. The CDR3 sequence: CASSPPVGSGVGTDTQYF. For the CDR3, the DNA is TGTGCCAGCTCACCACCGGTGGGGTCGGGAGTAGGCACAGATACGCAGTATTTT.

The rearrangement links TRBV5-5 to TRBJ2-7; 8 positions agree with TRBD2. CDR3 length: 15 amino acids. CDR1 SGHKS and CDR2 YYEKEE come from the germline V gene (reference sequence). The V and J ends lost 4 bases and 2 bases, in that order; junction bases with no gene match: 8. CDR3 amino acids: CASSDGLAGPYEQYF. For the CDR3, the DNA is TGTGCCAGCAGCGATGGGTTAGCGGGGCCCTACGAGCAGTACTTC.

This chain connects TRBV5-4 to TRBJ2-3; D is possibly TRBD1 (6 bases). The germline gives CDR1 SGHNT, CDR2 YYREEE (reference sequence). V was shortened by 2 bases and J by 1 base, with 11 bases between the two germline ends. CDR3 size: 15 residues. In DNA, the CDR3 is TGTGCCAGCAGCTTACAGGGTGGGGGCACAGATACGCAGTATTTT. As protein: CASSLQGGGTDTQYF.

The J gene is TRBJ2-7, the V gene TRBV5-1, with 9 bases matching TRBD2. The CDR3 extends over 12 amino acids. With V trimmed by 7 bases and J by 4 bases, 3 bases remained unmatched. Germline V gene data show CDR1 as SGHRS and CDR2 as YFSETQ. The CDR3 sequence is CASRREGYEQYF. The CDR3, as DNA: TGCGCCAGCCGGCGGGAGGGTTACGAGCAGTACTTC.